This is a list of T cell receptor beta chains from one sample in a study of blood T cell repertoires in COVID-19. Method: immunoSEQ multiplex PCR; TCRdb's copy keeps in-frame clones and lacks some. The data show approximately 60,000 clones, more than 75% seen once. The sequenced material came from peripheral blood. The receptors were sampled from a man in his sixties with COVID-19, enrolled during active disease. Both conserved end residues are part of each CDR3.

v_call: TRBV14; j_call: TRBJ1-6; cdr3_aa: CASSQEGTGYSPLHF
v_call: TRBV24-1; j_call: TRBJ2-7; cdr3_aa: CATSGTSGRIYEQYF
v_call: TRBV7-6; j_call: TRBJ2-2; cdr3_aa: CASRREGGSSTGELFF
v_call: TRBV24-1; j_call: TRBJ1-3; cdr3_aa: CATSGDRGNTIYF
v_call: TRBV7-2; j_call: TRBJ2-1; cdr3_aa: CASSLRLAGYNEQFF
v_call: TRBV20-1; j_call: TRBJ2-5; cdr3_aa: CSASGQETQYF
v_call: TRBV11-2; j_call: TRBJ1-1; cdr3_aa: CASSFVANEAFF
v_call: TRBV5-1; j_call: TRBJ2-7; cdr3_aa: CASTKTGGTGLYEQYF
v_call: TRBV24-1; j_call: TRBJ2-1; cdr3_aa: CATSAEVERDNEQFF
v_call: TRBV7-9; j_call: TRBJ1-5; cdr3_aa: CASSDTDSNQPQHF
v_call: TRBV5-1; j_call: TRBJ2-2; cdr3_aa: CASSLAAWPPGELFF
v_call: TRBV21-1; j_call: TRBJ2-3; cdr3_aa: CASSKAPLKLDTQYF
v_call: TRBV6-5; j_call: TRBJ1-2; cdr3_aa: CATVGTGFGYGYTF
v_call: TRBV7-9; j_call: TRBJ2-1; cdr3_aa: CASSPTSGGINEQFF
v_call: TRBV7-9; j_call: TRBJ2-2; cdr3_aa: CASSLLASSGELFF
v_call: TRBV29-1; j_call: TRBJ1-1; cdr3_aa: CSVIGQLGTEAFF
v_call: TRBV6-5; j_call: TRBJ2-3; cdr3_aa: CASSYPGSDTQYF
v_call: TRBV6-4; j_call: TRBJ1-2; cdr3_aa: CASSSGTGFGYTF
v_call: TRBV5-1; j_call: TRBJ1-1; cdr3_aa: CASSPGGWDTEAFF
v_call: TRBV5-1; j_call: TRBJ1-3; cdr3_aa: CASSGSGQAGNTIYF
v_call: TRBV6-6; j_call: TRBJ2-1; cdr3_aa: CASRSSGGANEQFF
v_call: TRBV2; j_call: TRBJ2-7; cdr3_aa: CASGDGESEQYF
v_call: TRBV29-1; j_call: TRBJ1-2; cdr3_aa: CSAREGQGHGYTF
v_call: TRBV7-9; j_call: TRBJ1-4; cdr3_aa: CASSPQATSEKLFF
v_call: TRBV5-1; j_call: TRBJ2-7; cdr3_aa: CASSLAGTRSREQYF
v_call: TRBV15; j_call: TRBJ2-3; cdr3_aa: CATSRGLFSTDTQYF
v_call: TRBV2; j_call: TRBJ1-2; cdr3_aa: CASSEALATFKANYGYTF
v_call: TRBV12-5; j_call: TRBJ2-2; cdr3_aa: CASGPHDSANTGELFF
v_call: TRBV3-1/TRBV3-2; j_call: TRBJ2-1; cdr3_aa: CASSQGLAGQGQFF
v_call: TRBV12-5; j_call: TRBJ2-5; cdr3_aa: CASGDRGTGGFHQETQYF
v_call: TRBV5-4; j_call: TRBJ2-1; cdr3_aa: CASSYRTTYNEQFF
v_call: TRBV5-1; j_call: TRBJ2-7; cdr3_aa: CASSLMGQGQGEQYF
v_call: TRBV5-1; j_call: TRBJ2-2; cdr3_aa: CASSSRQGAGELFF
v_call: TRBV18; j_call: TRBJ1-3; cdr3_aa: CASSTVAGENTIYF
v_call: TRBV24-1; j_call: TRBJ2-1; cdr3_aa: CATSDFNSGEGEQFF
v_call: TRBV15; j_call: TRBJ1-1; cdr3_aa: CATSRQGPAFF
v_call: TRBV14; j_call: TRBJ1-6; cdr3_aa: CASSQEGGASPLHF
v_call: TRBV5-1; j_call: TRBJ2-3; cdr3_aa: CASSLDGSRTDTQYF
v_call: TRBV3-1/TRBV3-2; j_call: TRBJ1-2; cdr3_aa: CASSHVGQGARYGYTF
v_call: TRBV9; j_call: TRBJ2-3; cdr3_aa: CASSTLAGFSTDTQYF
v_call: TRBV20-1; j_call: TRBJ2-1; cdr3_aa: CSASPLAGVDEQFF
v_call: TRBV28; j_call: TRBJ1-2; cdr3_aa: CASRQQNYGYTF
v_call: TRBV30; j_call: TRBJ1-1; cdr3_aa: CAWSLRSLRDTEAFF
v_call: TRBV27; j_call: TRBJ2-7; cdr3_aa: CASRPAGVSYEQYF
v_call: TRBV2; j_call: TRBJ2-7; cdr3_aa: CASRRISDGEQYF
v_call: TRBV5-4; j_call: TRBJ2-7; cdr3_aa: CASSFQAGYEQYF
v_call: TRBV2; j_call: TRBJ2-5; cdr3_aa: CASVRGRKPQETQYF
v_call: TRBV9; j_call: TRBJ2-7; cdr3_aa: CASSVGLADLYEQYF
v_call: TRBV28; j_call: TRBJ1-2; cdr3_aa: CASTRQGGIYGYTF
v_call: TRBV30; j_call: TRBJ2-3; cdr3_aa: CAWSGGGRTDTQYF
v_call: TRBV24-1; j_call: TRBJ2-1; cdr3_aa: CATSDREIREQFF
v_call: TRBV19; j_call: TRBJ1-5; cdr3_aa: CASSIERDQPQHF
v_call: TRBV10-3; j_call: TRBJ2-7; cdr3_aa: CAITGDDSPEQYF
v_call: TRBV11-2; j_call: TRBJ2-7; cdr3_aa: CASSLVQGAGEQYF
v_call: TRBV18; j_call: TRBJ1-5; cdr3_aa: CASSPGQGHRPQHF
v_call: TRBV24-1; j_call: TRBJ2-1; cdr3_aa: CATRGSGRGYNEQFF
v_call: TRBV7-3; j_call: TRBJ2-1; cdr3_aa: CASSLQAGSYNEQFF
v_call: TRBV19; j_call: TRBJ1-3; cdr3_aa: CASSRGSVSGNTIYF
v_call: TRBV6-5; j_call: TRBJ1-3; cdr3_aa: CASSLTGSGNTIYF